The sequence of this TCR beta chain was determined in a study of OX40 agonist ivuxolimab in advanced cancers. Study-wide context: All patients had ivuxolimab intravenously every 2 weeks at 0.01 to 10 mg/kg. Cohort: 80% to 85% men, mean age approximately 60, aged about 20 to 85.

Profiled with immunoSEQ multiplex PCR; TCRdb holds only in-frame clones, not every one. The sample yields around 15,000 clones, 70% to 90% seen once. Trimming removed 2 bases from V and 3 bases from J; junction bases left unmatched: 3. Germline lookup yields CDR1 SGHTA and CDR2 FQGTGA. This CDR3 spans 15 amino acids. Blood was sampled at baseline, cycle 4 day 1, and cycle 7 day 1. The chain carries TRBV7-3 and TRBJ2-1; 8 bases map to TRBD2. The origin of this receptor is an adult with an advanced solid tumor such as melanoma, head and neck, liver or kidney cancer. This material consisted of CD4+ or CD8+ T cells sorted from blood, taken in a trial of the OX40 agonist ivuxolimab. CDR3 amino acids: CASSLYAGGYNEQFF. The CDR3 region has the DNA TGTGCCAGCAGCTTATATGCGGGAGGCTACAATGAGCAGTTCTTC.